In this sample, the clone carrying this T cell receptor beta chain turned up a few times. The data were obtained in a study of blood T cell repertoires in COVID-19. Study-level background: COVID-19 samples from acute and convalescent phases originated in the United States, Italy and Spain. T cells, B-cell-depleted T cells, or PBMCs supplied cDNA or gDNA.

Original data processing: Reference gene primer amplification gave nucleated cell count estimates. Clones were sequenced by immunoSEQ multiplex PCR, and TCRdb holds only the in-frame ones, with some missing. The DNA gave D and trimming, while V, J and clone size come from that table. The sample consists of 200,000 to 250,000 clones, around 90% of them appearing once. Trimming removed 3 bases from V and 8 bases from J; junction bases left unmatched: 4. The CDR3 runs 12 residues. The germline CDR1 and CDR2 sequences are SGDLS and YYNGEE. The receptor's source is a man aged 60 to 75 who had recovered from COVID-19. The chain is built from TRBV9 and TRBJ1-2; 7 bases are a match to TRBD1. The sequencing sample was made of peripheral blood. The CDR3 loop is CASSATGKGYTF. CDR3 in DNA: TGTGCCAGCAGCGCGACAGGGAAAGGCTACACCTTC.